This T cell receptor beta chain came from a study of early T cells in non-severe SARS-CoV-2 infection (dated by TCRdb to the early 2020s). Regarding the research as a whole: Because TCR sequencing was done on bulk RNA from unsorted whole blood, the alpha and beta chains could not be paired. The research as a whole found: VDJdb matching was skewed toward anti-spike CD8 responses, so virus-specific expansions were likely underestimated and private and CD4 specificities were missed.

A case-control design nested within a healthcare worker cohort in London, UK, was used, with weekly nasopharyngeal swab PCR tests and blood sampling performed. Healthcare workers were recruited during the week of the UK lockdown, between 23 and 31 March 2020, and followed weekly for up to roughly 16 weeks. Of note for this clonotype: Its binding antigen is unknown. Per-nucleotide qualities are absent, and no much larger clonotype sits a single base away.

The library came from 5' RACE. Sequencing used a NextSeq 500. In the TCR library protocol, unique molecular identifiers were attached to individual cDNA molecules to correct for PCR bias and sequencing error. TCR alpha and beta chains were both sequenced, and the abundances of alpha and beta sequences in each sample were closely correlated with each other. The study's processing was this. Decombinator V4 was used to annotate TCR sequences for V gene, J gene and CDR3. Expanded TCRs were defined as changing significantly between any two time points under a Poisson model with p below 0.0001. TCR abundances were normalised to the total number of TCRs sequenced per sample and expressed as counts per million. VDJdb, accessed 1 November 2021, was searched for CMV, EBV and SARS-CoV-2 annotated TCRs, excluding TCRs annotated for multiple antigens. The public reads were quality trimmed at Q25 with fastp and then assembled into clones with MiXCR by TCRdb, keeping productive beta chains. Rows are unified per CDR3 protein, each entry keeping the most common DNA and genes. The V and J calls were determined by TCRdb, not by the authors. The sample table contains around 99,000 distinct CDR3 sequences; only one count was recorded for around 10% of them. The ten largest clones capture roughly 8% of the sample.

The TCR comes from an adult who was a healthcare worker with PCR-confirmed SARS-CoV-2 infection or an uninfected control (not recorded which). The sample was whole blood.

The sequenced DNA: TGTGCCAGCAGGCCTACAGAGCTCACTAAATCACCCCTCCACTTT. This encodes CASRPTELTKSPLHF. The sequence links TRBV12-3 or TRBV12-4 to TRBJ1-6, with the D gene call left open. From its cysteine to its phenylalanine, the CDR3 spans 15 amino acids. Kept here is only the CDR3 DNA, which spans 45 bases and is read in frame from base 1. V is cut by 6 bases and J by 10 bases, and the space between the germline ends is 19 bases.